This T cell receptor (beta chain) emerged from a study of T cells in women clearing cervical HPV infection. About the research overall: No precancer developed; the control's incident HPV16 infection cleared within 12 months. Controls gave blood once infection was undetectable; cases at lesion identification.

Method: immunoSEQ multiplex PCR; TCRdb's copy keeps in-frame clones and lacks some. The sample has roughly 45,000 clones. Cervical HPV DNA detected by MY09/MY11 PCR, typed by dot-blot. The sample comprised blood buffy coat. This TCR came from a woman aged 18 to 75 with a cervical HPV16 infection that either progressed to CIN3+ or cleared (not recorded which).

The CDR3 loop is CASRGADSGANVLTF. The part of the CDR3 DNA that was read is TGTGCCAGCAGAGGGGCCGACTCTGGGGCCAACGTC. The gene calls are TRBV2 and TRBJ2-6; tentatively, D is TRBD1 (5 bases). The read ends 3 residues shy of where the CDR3 ends; the end is completed using the germline J gene. This CDR3 comprises 15 residues. The V and J ends lost 6 bases and 0 bases respectively, with 9 bases between them. Germline CDR1 is SNHLY and CDR2 is FYNNEI. Combining the CDR3 with reference TRBV2 and TRBJ2-6 gives the whole variable domain EPEVTQTPSHQVTQMGQEVILRCVPISNHLYFYWYRQILGQKVEFLVSFYNNEISEKSEIFDDQFSVERPDGSNFTLKIRSTKLEDSAMYFCASRGADSGANVLTFGAGSRLTVL.